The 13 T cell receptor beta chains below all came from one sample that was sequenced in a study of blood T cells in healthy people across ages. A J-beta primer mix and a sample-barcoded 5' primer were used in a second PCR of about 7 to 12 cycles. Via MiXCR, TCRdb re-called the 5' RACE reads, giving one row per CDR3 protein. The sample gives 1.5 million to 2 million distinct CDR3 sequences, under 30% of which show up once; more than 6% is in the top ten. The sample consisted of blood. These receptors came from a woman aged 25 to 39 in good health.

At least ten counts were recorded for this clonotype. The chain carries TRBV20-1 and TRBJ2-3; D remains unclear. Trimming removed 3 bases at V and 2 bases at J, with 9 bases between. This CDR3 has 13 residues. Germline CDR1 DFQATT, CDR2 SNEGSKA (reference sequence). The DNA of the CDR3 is TGCAGTGCTAGGCCCAGAAACACAGATACGCAGTATTTT. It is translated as CSARPRNTDTQYF.

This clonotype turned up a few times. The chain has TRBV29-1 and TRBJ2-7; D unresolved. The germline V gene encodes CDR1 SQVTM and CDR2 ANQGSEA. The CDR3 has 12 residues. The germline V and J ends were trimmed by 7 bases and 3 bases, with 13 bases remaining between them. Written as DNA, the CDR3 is TGCAGCGGTGCCGGGCCTTACTACGAGCAGTACTTC. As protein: CSGAGPYYEQYF.

The CDR3 sequence: CSARGGQDYGYTF. The CDR3 DNA is TGCAGTGCTAGAGGAGGACAGGATTATGGCTACACCTTC. The rearrangement uses TRBV20-1 and TRBJ1-2, with 7 bases fitting TRBD1. Trimming took 1 base from V and 5 from J; bases not matched to a gene: 4. CDR1 is DFQATT and CDR2 is SNEGSKA in the germline V gene (reference sequence). The length of the CDR3 is 13 residues.

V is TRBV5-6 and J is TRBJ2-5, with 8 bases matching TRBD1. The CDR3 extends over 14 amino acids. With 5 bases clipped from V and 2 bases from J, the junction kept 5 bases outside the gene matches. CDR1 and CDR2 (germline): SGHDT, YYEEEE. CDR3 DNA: TGTGCCAGCAGACCGCAGGGGGCTCAAGAGACCCAGTACTTC. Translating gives CASRPQGAQETQYF. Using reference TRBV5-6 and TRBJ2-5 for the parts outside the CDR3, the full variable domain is DAGVTQSPTHLIKTRGQQVTLRCSPKSGHDTVSWYQQALGQGPQFIFQYYEEEERQRGNFPDRFSGHQFPNYSSELNVNALLLGDSALYLCASRPQGAQETQYFGPGTRLLVL.

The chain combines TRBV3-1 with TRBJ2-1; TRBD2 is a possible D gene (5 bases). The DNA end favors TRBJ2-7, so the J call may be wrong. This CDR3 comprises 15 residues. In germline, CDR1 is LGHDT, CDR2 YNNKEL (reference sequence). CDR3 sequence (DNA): TGTGCCAGCAGCAAGCGGACGCGAACCTACAATGAGCAGTACTTC. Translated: CASSKRTRTYNEQYF.

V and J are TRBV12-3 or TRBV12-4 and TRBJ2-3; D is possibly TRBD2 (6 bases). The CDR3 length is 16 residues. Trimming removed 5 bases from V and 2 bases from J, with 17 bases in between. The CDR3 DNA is TGTGCCAGCAGTGCTAGCGCGGGCATTTTCACAGATACGCAGTATTTT. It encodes CASSASAGIFTDTQYF.

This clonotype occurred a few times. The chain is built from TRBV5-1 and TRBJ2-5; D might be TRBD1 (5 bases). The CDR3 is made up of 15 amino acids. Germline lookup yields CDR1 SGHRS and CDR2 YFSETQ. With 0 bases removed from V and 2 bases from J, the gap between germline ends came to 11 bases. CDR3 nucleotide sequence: TGCGCCAGCAGCTTGGGACTCCGACAGCAAGAGACCCAGTACTTC. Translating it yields CASSLGLRQQETQYF.

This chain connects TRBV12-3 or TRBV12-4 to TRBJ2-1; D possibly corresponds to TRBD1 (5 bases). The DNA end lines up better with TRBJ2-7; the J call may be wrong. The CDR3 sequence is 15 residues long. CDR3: CASSWTSNSYNEQYF. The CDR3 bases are TGTGCCAGCAGTTGGACATCCAACTCCTACAATGAGCAGTACTTC.

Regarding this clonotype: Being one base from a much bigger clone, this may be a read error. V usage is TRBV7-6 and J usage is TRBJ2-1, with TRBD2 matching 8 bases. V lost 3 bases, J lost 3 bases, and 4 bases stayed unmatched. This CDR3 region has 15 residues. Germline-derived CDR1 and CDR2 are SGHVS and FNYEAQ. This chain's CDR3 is CASSFRGGNYNEQFF. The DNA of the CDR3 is TGTGCCAGCAGCTTTCGCGGGGGGAACTACAATGAGCAGTTCTTC.

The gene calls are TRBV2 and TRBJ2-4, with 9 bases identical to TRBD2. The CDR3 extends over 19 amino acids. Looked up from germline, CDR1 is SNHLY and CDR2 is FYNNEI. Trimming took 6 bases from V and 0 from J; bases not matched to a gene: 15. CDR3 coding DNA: TGTGCCAGCAGGCGGGGGGGCGGGACTCCAAACCAAGCCAAAAACATTCAGTACTTC. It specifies CASRRGGGTPNQAKNIQYF.

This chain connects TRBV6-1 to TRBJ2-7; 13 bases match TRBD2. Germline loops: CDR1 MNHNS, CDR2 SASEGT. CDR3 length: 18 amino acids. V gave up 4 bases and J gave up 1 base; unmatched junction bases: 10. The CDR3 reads CASSGGSRTSGRSYEQYF. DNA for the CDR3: TGTGCCAGCAGTGGAGGATCTAGGACTAGCGGGAGATCCTACGAGCAGTACTTC.

The CDR3 protein is CASSPLPGVGDNEQFF. CDR3 nucleotides: TGTGCCAGCTCACCGTTGCCGGGAGTGGGGGACAATGAGCAGTTCTTC. The rearrangement links TRBV18 to TRBJ2-1; TRBD2 is a possible D gene (6 bases). This CDR3 is built from 16 residues. The germline V gene has CDR1 KGHSH and CDR2 LQKENI. V gave up 3 bases and J gave up 5 bases, with 17 bases separating them.

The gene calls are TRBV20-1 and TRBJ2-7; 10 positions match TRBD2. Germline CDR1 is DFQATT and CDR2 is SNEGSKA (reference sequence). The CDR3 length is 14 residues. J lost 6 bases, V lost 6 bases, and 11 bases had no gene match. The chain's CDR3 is CSAGLAGVVGEQYF. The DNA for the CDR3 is TGCAGTGCCGGGCTAGCGGGAGTTGTCGGCGAGCAGTACTTC.